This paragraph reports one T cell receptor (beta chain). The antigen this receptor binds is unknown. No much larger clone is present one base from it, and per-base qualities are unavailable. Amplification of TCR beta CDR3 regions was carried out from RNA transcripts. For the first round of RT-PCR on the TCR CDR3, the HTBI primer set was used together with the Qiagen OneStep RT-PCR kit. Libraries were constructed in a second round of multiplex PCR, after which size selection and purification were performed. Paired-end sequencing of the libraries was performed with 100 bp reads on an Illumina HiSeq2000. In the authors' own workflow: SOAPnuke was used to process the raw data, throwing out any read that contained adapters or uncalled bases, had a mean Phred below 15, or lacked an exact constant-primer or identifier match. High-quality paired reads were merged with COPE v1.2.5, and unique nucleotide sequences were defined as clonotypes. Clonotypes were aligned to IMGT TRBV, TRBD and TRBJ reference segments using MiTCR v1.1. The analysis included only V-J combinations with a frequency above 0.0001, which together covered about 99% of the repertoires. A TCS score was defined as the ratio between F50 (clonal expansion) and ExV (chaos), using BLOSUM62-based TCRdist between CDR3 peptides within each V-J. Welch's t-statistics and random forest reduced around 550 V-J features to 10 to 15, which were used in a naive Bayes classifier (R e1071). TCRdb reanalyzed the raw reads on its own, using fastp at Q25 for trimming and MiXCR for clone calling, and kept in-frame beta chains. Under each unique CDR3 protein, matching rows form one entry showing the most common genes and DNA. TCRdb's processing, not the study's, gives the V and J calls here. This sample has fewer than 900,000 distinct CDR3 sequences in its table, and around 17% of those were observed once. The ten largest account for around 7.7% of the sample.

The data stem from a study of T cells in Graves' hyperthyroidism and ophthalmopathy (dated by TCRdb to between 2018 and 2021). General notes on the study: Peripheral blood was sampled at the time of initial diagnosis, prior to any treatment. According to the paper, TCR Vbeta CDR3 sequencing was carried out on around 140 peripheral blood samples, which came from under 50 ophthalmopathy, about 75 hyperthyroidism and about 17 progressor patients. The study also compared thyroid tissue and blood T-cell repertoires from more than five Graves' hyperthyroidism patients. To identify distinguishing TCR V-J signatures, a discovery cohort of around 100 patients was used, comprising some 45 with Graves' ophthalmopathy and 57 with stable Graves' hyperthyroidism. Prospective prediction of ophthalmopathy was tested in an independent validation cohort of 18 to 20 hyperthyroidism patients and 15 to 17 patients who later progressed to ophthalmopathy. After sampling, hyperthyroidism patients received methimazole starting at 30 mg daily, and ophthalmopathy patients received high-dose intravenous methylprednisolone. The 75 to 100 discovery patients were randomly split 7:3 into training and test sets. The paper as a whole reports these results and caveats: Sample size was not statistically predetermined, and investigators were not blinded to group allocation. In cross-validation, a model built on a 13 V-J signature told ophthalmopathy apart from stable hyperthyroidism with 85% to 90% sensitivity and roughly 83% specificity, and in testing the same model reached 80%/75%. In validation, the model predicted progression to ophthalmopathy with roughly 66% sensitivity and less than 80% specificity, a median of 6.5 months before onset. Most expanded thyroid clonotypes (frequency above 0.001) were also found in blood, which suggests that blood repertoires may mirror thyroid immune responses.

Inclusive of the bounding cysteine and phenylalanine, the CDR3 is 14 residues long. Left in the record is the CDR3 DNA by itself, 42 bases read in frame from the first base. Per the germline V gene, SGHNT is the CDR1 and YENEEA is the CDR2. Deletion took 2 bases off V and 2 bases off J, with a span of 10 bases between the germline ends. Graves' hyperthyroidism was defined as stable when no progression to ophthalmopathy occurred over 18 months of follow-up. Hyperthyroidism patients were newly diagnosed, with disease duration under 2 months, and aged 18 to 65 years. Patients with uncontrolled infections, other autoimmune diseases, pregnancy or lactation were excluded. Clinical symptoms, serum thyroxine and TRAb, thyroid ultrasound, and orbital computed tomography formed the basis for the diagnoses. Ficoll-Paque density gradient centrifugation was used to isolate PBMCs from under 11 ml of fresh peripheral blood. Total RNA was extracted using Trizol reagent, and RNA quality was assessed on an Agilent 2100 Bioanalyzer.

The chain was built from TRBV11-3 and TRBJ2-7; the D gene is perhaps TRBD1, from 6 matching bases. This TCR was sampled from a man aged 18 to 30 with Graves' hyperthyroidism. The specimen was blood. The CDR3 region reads CASSLNTGTYEQYF. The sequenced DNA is TGTGCCAGCAGCTTAAACACAGGGACCTACGAGCAGTACTTC.